This T cell receptor beta chain is drawn from a study of blood T cell repertoires in COVID-19. Overall study: Both acute and convalescent COVID-19 samples were obtained from the United States, Italy and Spain. PBMCs, B-cell-depleted T cells, or T cells provided the cDNA or gDNA that made up the material.

The germline V gene encodes CDR1 SEHNR and CDR2 FQNEAQ (reference sequence). V gave up 4 bases and J gave up 0 bases, with 10 bases separating them. This CDR3 comprises 15 residues. The authors' processing: Scientists estimated how many nucleated cells there were by amplifying reference gene primers. TCRdb's copy holds only in-frame clones and misses some; the assay was immunoSEQ multiplex PCR. V and J calls and clone size are as listed in that table; D and trimming were resolved from the DNA. This table holds approximately 430,000 clones, 80% to 90% found once. The sequence came from a woman in her 30s with active or convalescent COVID-19. Specimen: peripheral blood. The chain recombines TRBV7-9 with TRBJ1-3; tentatively, D is TRBD1 (6 bases). CDR3 region: CASSSGQSSGNTIYF. DNA for the CDR3: TGTGCCAGCAGCTCTGGACAGAGCTCTGGAAACACCATATATTTT. Full variable domain (remainder filled in from reference TRBV7-9 and TRBJ1-3): DTGVSQNPRHKITKRGQNVTFRCDPISEHNRLYWYRQTLGQGPEFLTYFQNEAQLEKSRLLSDRFSAERPKGSFSTLEIQRTEQGDSAMYLCASSSGQSSGNTIYFGEGSWLTVV.